These 6 T cell receptor beta chains came from one sample sequenced in a study of CD8+ T cells in alopecia areata. Scientists pooled cutaneous lymph node cells and sorted them on CD4, CD8alpha, NKG2D, NKG2ACE and other markers. RNA extraction and reverse transcription yielded cDNA as sequencing template. The method was immunoSEQ multiplex PCR; TCRdb's version includes in-frame clones alone and lacks a portion of them. This sample has more than 1,500 clones, each found more than once. The material sequenced was CD8+ T cells sorted from a lymph node. The receptors were gathered from a C3H/HeJ mouse with alopecia areata. MHC haplotype: H2-k.

Regarding this clone: Gene names refer to mouse genes. The CDR3 end lies 4 residues beyond the end of the read and is filled in from the germline J gene. The genes are TRBV19 and TRBJ2-2; 7 nucleotides align to TRBD2. With 2 bases clipped from V and 4 bases from J, the junction kept 2 bases outside the gene matches. The CDR3 sequence is 14 residues long. In germline, CDR1 is FNHDT, CDR2 SITEND (reference sequence). The covered CDR3 bases are TGTGCCAGCAGTATGGGGGGGGGCACCGGG. Translated: CASSMGGGTG. The CDR3 as a whole reads CASSMGGGTGQLYF.

This clone was recorded at least ten times. Mouse names are used for the genes. The read ends 4 residues early relative to the CDR3; the germline J gene fills the gap. The gene calls are TRBV1 and TRBJ2-1; tentative D call: TRBD1 (6 bases). The germline gives CDR1 NSQYPW, CDR2 LRSPGD (reference sequence). V lost 7 bases, J lost 3 bases, and 10 bases lay in between. The length of the CDR3 is 13 residues. The CDR3 reads CTCTRGGYAEQFF. The CDR3 bases that were read are TGCACCTGCACCAGGGGCGGCTATGCT. Complete variable domain (other parts from reference TRBV1 and TRBJ2-1): VTLLEQNPRWRLVPRGQAVNLRCILKNSQYPWMSWYQQDLQKQLQWLFTLRSPGDKEVKSLPGADYLATRVTDTELRLQVANMSQGRTLYCTCTRGGYAEQFFGPGTRLTVL.

With regard to this clone: Genes here carry mouse names. The read ends 4 residues early relative to the CDR3; the germline J gene fills the gap. This chain joins TRBV13-2 and TRBJ1-2, with TRBD1 matching 7 bases. Germline CDR1 NNHNN, CDR2 SYGAGS (reference sequence). V was pared by 2 bases and J by 0 bases, with 4 bases of the junction left unmatched. This CDR3 has 15 amino acids. The DNA read from the CDR3 is TGTGCCAGCGGTGAGGCCGGGACAGCAAACTCC. This encodes CASGEAGTANS. In full, the CDR3 reads CASGEAGTANSDYTF.

In this sample, this clone turned up many times. Here the gene names and germline are mouse. The read comes to an end 4 residues before the CDR3 does, leaving the germline J gene to fill in the end. The chain employs TRBV5 and TRBJ2-3; 11 nucleotides align to TRBD2. Trimming took 4 bases from V and 2 from J; bases not matched to a gene: 5. In germline, CDR1 is LGHNA, CDR2 YNLKQL (reference sequence). This CDR3 region has 16 residues. CDR3 bases read: TGTGCCAGCAGCCCCCGGGACTGGGGGTTTGCAGAA. As protein: CASSPRDWGFAE. The complete CDR3 sequence is CASSPRDWGFAETLYF.

The sample holds many counts of this clone. The gene names given are mouse names. The read ends 4 residues before the CDR3 terminus; that terminus is restored from the germline J gene. V is TRBV13-2 and J is TRBJ2-5, with 8 bases that match TRBD1. Germline V gene sequence: CDR1 NNHNN, CDR2 SYGAGS (reference sequence). The CDR3 spans 13 residues. The CDR3: CASGGTGWDTQYF. The sequenced CDR3 bases are TGTGCCAGCGGTGGGACAGGGTGGGAC.

This clone was seen many times. Here the gene names and germline are mouse. The DNA read from the CDR3 is TGTGCCAGCAGTATATGGGGGACTAGTGCAGAA. Amino acid sequence: CASSIWGTSAE. Given in full, the CDR3 is CASSIWGTSAETLYF. This chain joins TRBV19 and TRBJ2-3; perhaps TRBD2 as D (6 bases). The read falls 4 residues short of the CDR3 end, and the missing part is taken from the germline J gene. Trimming left V 1 base short and J 0 bases short, with 9 bases between. Germline V gene lookup returns CDR1 FNHDT and CDR2 SITEND (reference sequence). There are 15 residues in the CDR3.